This T cell receptor (beta chain) appears in the sequencing data of a study of blood T cell repertoires in COVID-19. V lost 1 base to trimming and J lost 5 bases; unmatched junction nucleotides: 8. Germline CDR1 SGHRS, CDR2 YFSETQ. This CDR3 has 16 amino acids. Profiling relied on immunoSEQ multiplex PCR, and the TCRdb table lists in-frame clones only, not all of them. The sample records approximately 200,000 clones, more than 80% being singletons. The chain carries TRBV5-1 and TRBJ1-1, with TRBD1 matching over 10 bases. The specimen was peripheral blood. The origin of this receptor is a woman aged 80 or over with COVID-19, enrolled during active disease. As DNA, the CDR3 is TGCGCCAGCAGCTTGACGACAGGGGGCCGGTTGACTGAAGCTTTCTTT. Amino acids: CASSLTTGGRLTEAFF.